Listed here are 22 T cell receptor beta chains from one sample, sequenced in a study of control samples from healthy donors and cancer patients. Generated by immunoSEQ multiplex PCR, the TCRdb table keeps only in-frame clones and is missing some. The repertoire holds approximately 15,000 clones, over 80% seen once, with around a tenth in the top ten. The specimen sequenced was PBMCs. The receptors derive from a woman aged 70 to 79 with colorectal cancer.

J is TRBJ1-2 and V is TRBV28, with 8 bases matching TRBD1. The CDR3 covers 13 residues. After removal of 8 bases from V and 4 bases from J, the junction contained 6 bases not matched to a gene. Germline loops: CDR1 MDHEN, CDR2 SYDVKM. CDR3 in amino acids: CASLPGTGYGYTF. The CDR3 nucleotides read TGTGCCAGCTTACCCGGGACAGGCTATGGCTACACCTTC.

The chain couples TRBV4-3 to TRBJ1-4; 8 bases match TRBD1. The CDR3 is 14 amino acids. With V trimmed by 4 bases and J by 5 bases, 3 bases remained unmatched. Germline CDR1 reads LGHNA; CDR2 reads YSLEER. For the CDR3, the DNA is TGCGCCAGCAGCCCCGGACAGGGCAATGAAAAACTGTTTTTT. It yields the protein CASSPGQGNEKLFF.

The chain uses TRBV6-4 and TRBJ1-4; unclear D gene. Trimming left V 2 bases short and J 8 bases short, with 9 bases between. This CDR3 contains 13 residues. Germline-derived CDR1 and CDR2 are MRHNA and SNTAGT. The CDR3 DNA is TGTGCCAGCAGTGACAGGGAGGGCGAAAAACTGTTTTTT. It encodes CASSDREGEKLFF.

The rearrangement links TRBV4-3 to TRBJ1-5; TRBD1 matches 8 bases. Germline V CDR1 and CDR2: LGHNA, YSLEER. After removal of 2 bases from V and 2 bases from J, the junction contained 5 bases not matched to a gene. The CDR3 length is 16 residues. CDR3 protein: CASSQSGGGGNQPQHF. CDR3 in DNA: TGCGCCAGCAGCCAATCAGGGGGCGGTGGCAATCAGCCCCAGCATTTT.

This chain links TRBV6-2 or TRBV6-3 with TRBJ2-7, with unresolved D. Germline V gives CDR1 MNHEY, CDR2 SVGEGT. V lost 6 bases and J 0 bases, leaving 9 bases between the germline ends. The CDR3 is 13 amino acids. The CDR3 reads CASSPEISYEQYF. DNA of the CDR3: TGTGCCAGCAGCCCCGAGATCTCCTACGAGCAGTACTTC.

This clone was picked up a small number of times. CDR3 in DNA: TGTGCCAGCAGCCCTCTCTCGACTAGCGGGTACGAGCAGTACTTC. The encoded protein is CASSPLSTSGYEQYF. V and J are TRBV7-2 and TRBJ2-7, with TRBD2 matching 10 bases. The CDR3 runs 15 residues. The germline gives CDR1 SGHTA, CDR2 FQGNSA. Losses at the gene ends were 5 bases for V and 4 bases for J; bases not matched to a gene: 8.

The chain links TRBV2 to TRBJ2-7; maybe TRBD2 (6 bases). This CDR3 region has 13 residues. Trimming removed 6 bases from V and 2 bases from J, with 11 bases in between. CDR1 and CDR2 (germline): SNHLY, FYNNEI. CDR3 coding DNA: TGTGCCAGCAGGCGGGGCTCCCCCTACGAGCAGTACTTC. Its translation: CASRRGSPYEQYF.

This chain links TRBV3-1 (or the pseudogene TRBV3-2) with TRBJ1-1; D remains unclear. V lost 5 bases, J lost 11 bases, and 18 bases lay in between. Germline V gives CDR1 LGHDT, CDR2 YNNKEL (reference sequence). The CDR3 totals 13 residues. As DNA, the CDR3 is TGTGCCAGCAGCGAAGGAGCGGGGTATGGGGCTTTCTTT. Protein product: CASSEGAGYGAFF.

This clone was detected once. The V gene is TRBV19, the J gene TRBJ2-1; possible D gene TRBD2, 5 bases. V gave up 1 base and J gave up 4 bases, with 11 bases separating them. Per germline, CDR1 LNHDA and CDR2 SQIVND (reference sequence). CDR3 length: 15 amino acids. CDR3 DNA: TGTGCCAGTAGTATAGGAGGGAACATGTACAATGAGCAGTTCTTC. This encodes CASSIGGNMYNEQFF.

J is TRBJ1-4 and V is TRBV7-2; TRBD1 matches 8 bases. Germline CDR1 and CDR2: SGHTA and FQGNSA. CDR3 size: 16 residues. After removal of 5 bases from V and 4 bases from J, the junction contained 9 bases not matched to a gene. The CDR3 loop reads CASSAAMTGVNEKLFF. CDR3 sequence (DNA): TGTGCCAGCAGCGCGGCGATGACAGGGGTTAATGAAAAACTGTTTTTT. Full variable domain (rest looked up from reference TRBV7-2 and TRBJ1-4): GAGVSQSPSNKVTEKGKDVELRCDPISGHTALYWYRQSLGQGLEFLIYFQGNSAPDKSGLPSDRFSAERTGGSVSTLTIQRTQQEDSAVYLCASSAAMTGVNEKLFFGSGTQLSVL.

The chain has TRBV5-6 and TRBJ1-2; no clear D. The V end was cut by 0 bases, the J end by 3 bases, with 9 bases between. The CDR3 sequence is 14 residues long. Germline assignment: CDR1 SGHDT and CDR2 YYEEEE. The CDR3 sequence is CASSLGWTDYGYTF. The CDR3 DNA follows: TGTGCCAGCAGCTTGGGCTGGACGGACTATGGCTACACCTTC.

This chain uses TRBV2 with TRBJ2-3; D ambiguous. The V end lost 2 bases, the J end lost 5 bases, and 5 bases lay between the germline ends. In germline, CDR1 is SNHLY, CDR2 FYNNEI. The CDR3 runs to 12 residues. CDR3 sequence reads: CASSEYGDTQYF. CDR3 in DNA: TGTGCCAGCAGTGAATATGGAGATACGCAGTATTTT. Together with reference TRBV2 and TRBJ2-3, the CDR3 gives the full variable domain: EPEVTQTPSHQVTQMGQEVILRCVPISNHLYFYWYRQILGQKVEFLVSFYNNEISEKSEIFDDQFSVERPDGSNFTLKIRSTKLEDSAMYFCASSEYGDTQYFGPGTRLTVL.

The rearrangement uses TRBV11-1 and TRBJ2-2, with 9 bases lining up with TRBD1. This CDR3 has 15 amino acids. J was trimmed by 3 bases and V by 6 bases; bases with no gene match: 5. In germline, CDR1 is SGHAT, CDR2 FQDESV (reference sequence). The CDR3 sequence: CASRPWTGDTGELFF. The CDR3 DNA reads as TGTGCCAGCAGGCCCTGGACAGGGGACACCGGGGAGCTGTTTTTT.

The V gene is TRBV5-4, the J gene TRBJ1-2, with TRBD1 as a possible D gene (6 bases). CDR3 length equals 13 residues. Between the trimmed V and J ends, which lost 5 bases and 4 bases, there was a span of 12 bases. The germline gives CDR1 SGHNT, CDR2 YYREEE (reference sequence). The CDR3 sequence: CASRIGGSYGYTF. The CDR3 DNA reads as TGTGCCAGCAGGATAGGGGGGAGCTATGGCTACACCTTC.

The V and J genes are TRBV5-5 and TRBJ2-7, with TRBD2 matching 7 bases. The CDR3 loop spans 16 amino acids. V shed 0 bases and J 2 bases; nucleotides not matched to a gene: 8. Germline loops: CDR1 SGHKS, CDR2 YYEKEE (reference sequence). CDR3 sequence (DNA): TGTGCCAGCAGCTTGGACGGCGGGGGTTTAACCTACGAGCAGTACTTC. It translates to CASSLDGGGLTYEQYF.

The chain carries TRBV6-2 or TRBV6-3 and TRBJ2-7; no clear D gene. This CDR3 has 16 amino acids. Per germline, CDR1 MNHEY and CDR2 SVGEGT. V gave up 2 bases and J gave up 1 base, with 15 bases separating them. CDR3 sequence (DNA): TGTGCCAGCAGTTACATTCCGCAGAAGAGATCCTACGAGCAGTACTTC. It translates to CASSYIPQKRSYEQYF.

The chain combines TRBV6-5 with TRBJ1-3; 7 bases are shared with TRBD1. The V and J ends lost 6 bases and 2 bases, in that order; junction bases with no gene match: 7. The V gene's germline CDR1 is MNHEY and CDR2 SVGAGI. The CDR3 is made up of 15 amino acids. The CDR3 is CASSRSDRPGNTIYF. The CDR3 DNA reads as TGTGCCAGCAGCCGCTCGGACAGGCCTGGAAACACCATATATTTT.

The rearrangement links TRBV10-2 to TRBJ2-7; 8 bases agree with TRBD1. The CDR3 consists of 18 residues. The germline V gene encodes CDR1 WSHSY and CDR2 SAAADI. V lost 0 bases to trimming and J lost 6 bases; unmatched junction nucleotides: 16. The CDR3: CASSESILAIQGAGEQYF. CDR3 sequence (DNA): TGCGCCAGCAGTGAGTCGATTCTCGCTATTCAGGGGGCGGGCGAGCAGTACTTC.

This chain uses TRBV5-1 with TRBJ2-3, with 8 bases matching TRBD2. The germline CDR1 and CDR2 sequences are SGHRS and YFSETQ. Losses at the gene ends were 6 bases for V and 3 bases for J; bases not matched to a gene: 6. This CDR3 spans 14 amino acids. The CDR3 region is CASMASGQTDTQYF. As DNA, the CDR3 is TGCGCCAGCATGGCTAGCGGGCAAACAGATACGCAGTATTTT.

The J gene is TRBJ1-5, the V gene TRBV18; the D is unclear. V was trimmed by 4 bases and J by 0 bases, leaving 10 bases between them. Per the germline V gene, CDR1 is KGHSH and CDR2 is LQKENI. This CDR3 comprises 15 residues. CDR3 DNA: TGTGCCAGCTCACGGGAGTCCTATAGCAATCAGCCCCAGCATTTT. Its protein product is CASSRESYSNQPQHF.

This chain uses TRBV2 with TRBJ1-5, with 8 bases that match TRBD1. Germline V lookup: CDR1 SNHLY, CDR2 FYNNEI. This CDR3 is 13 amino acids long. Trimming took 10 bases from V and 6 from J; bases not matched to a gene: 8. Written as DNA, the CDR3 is TGTGCCACAGCCCGGACAGGGAGTCAGCCCCAGCATTTT. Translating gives CATARTGSQPQHF. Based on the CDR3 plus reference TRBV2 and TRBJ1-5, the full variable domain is EPEVTQTPSHQVTQMGQEVILRCVPISNHLYFYWYRQILGQKVEFLVSFYNNEISEKSEIFDDQFSVERPDGSNFTLKIRSTKLEDSAMYFCATARTGSQPQHFGDGTRLSIL.

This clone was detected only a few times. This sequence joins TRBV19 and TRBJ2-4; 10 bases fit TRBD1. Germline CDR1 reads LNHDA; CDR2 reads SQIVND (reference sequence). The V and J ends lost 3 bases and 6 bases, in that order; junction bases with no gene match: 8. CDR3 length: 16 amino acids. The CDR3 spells CASSMGDRGAGNIQYF. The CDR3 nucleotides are TGTGCCAGTAGTATGGGGGACAGGGGAGCGGGAAACATTCAGTACTTC.